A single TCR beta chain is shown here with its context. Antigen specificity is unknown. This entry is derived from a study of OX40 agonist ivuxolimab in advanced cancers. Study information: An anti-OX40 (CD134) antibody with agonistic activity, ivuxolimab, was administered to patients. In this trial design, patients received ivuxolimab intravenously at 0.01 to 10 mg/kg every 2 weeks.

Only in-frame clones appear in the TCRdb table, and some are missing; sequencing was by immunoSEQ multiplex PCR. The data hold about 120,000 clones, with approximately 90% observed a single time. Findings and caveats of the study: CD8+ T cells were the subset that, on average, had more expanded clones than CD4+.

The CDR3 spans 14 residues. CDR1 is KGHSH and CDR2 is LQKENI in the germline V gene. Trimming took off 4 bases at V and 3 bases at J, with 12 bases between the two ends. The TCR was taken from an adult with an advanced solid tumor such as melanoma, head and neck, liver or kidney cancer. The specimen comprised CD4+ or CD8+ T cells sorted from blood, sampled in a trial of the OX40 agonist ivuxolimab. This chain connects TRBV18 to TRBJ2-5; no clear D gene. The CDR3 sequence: CASSQALREETQYF. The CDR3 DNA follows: TGTGCCAGCTCACAGGCCCTTAGGGAAGAGACCCAGTACTTC.